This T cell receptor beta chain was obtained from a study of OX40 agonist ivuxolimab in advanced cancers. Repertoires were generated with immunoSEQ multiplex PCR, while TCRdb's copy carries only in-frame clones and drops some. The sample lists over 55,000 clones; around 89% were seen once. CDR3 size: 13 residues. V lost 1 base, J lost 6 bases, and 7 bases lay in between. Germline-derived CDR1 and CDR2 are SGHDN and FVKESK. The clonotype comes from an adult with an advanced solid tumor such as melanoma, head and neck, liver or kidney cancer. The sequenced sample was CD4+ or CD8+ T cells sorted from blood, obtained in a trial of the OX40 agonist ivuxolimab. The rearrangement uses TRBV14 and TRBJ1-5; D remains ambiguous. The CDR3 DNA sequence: TGTGCCAGCAGCCAAGGTGAGGGTCAGCCCCAGCATTTT. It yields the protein CASSQGEGQPQHF.